The 10 T cell receptor beta chains listed next were all sequenced from one sample in a study of CD8+ T cells in alopecia areata. Treatment: oral pan-JAK inhibitor, 5-10 mg twice daily. It was cDNA, reverse transcribed from extracted RNA, that served as the sequencing template. Sequenced by immunoSEQ multiplex PCR; TCRdb stores in-frame clones only, minus some. The data show about 110,000 clones, approximately 51% seen once. Sequencing was performed on CD4+ T cells sorted from blood, taken at week 24, from a patient treated with tofacitinib. Source of these receptors: a human donor with alopecia areata.

Note on this clone: The same CDR3 also results from other DNA sequences found in this sample. The rearrangement links TRBV5-1 to TRBJ2-2; D is unresolved. V lost 0 bases and J 2 bases, leaving 8 bases between the germline ends. Germline CDR1 SGHRS, CDR2 YFSETQ. The CDR3 contains 15 residues. The CDR3 loop is CASSLAGANTGELFF. CDR3 in DNA: TGCGCCAGCAGCTTGGCAGGAGCAAACACCGGGGAGCTGTTTTTT.

V is TRBV7-9 and J is TRBJ2-2, with no clear D. The germline V gene has CDR1 SEHNR and CDR2 FQNEAQ (reference sequence). V lost 5 bases to trimming and J lost 5 bases, with 12 bases between them. This CDR3 is 14 amino acids long. CDR3 residues: CASSGDLETGELFF. CDR3 coding DNA: TGTGCCAGCAGCGGCGATCTGGAGACCGGGGAGCTGTTTTTT.

The gene calls are TRBV7-2 and TRBJ2-5, with a weak D call TRBD1 (6 bases). V dropped 5 bases and J dropped 5 bases, with 15 bases sitting between them. CDR1 and CDR2 from the germline V gene are SGHTA and FQGNSA. The CDR3 runs to 14 residues. CDR3 protein: CASSPPPGVETQYF. DNA of the CDR3: TGTGCCAGCAGCCCCCCCCCAGGGGTGGAGACCCAGTACTTC.

The V and J genes are TRBV5-4 and TRBJ2-7; tentatively, D is TRBD2 (6 bases). The germline CDR1 and CDR2 sequences are SGHNT and YYREEE (reference sequence). The V end lost 0 bases, the J end lost 7 bases, and 14 bases lay between the germline ends. The CDR3 consists of 14 residues. The CDR3 loop is CASSLAGGVREQYF. For the CDR3, the DNA is TGTGCCAGCAGCTTGGCCGGAGGGGTGAGGGAGCAGTACTTC.

The sample holds a few counts of this clone. The CDR3: CASTNGYGYTF. The CDR3 DNA follows: TGTGCCAGCACCAATGGGTATGGCTACACCTTC. The chain links TRBV27 to TRBJ1-2; D remains ambiguous. CDR1 and CDR2 from the germline V gene are MNHEY and SMNVEV (reference sequence). V lost 7 bases and J 5 bases, leaving 8 bases between the germline ends. This CDR3 contains 11 residues.

J is TRBJ2-3 and V is TRBV18, with unresolved D. The CDR3 runs 13 residues. V dropped 3 bases and J dropped 5 bases, with 9 bases sitting between them. From germline, CDR1 is KGHSH and CDR2 LQKENI. The CDR3 loop reads CASSPQREDTQYF. For the CDR3, the DNA is TGTGCCAGCTCACCCCAGAGAGAAGATACGCAGTATTTT. The variable domain in full, completed from reference TRBV18 and TRBJ2-3, reads NAGVMQNPRHLVRRRGQEARLRCSPMKGHSHVYWYRQLPEEGLKFMVYLQKENIIDESGMPKERFSAEFPKEGPSILRIQQVVRGDSAAYFCASSPQREDTQYFGPGTRLTVL.

The table lists this clone with a few counts. This chain connects TRBV29-1 to TRBJ1-5; tentative D call: TRBD1 (5 bases). Germline V gives CDR1 SQVTM, CDR2 ANQGSEA. Between the trimmed V and J ends, which lost 0 bases and 11 bases, there was a span of 14 bases. This CDR3 spans 13 amino acids. CDR3 sequence: CSVEERGGSAQHF. The CDR3 DNA follows: TGCAGCGTTGAAGAGCGGGGCGGATCAGCCCAGCATTTT. The entire variable domain, with the rest obtained from reference TRBV29-1 and TRBJ1-5, is as follows: SAVISQKPSRDICQRGTSLTIQCQVDSQVTMMFWYRQQPGQSLTLIATANQGSEATYESGFVIDKFPISRPNLTFSTLTVSNMSPEDSSIYLCSVEERGGSAQHFGDGTRLSIL.

This rearrangement joins TRBV5-1 to TRBJ2-3, with D unclear. Germline-derived CDR1 and CDR2 are SGHRS and YFSETQ. The CDR3 spans 15 residues. Trimming left V 1 base short and J 4 bases short, with 13 bases between. Here the CDR3 reads CASSLLGGTPDTQYF. The CDR3 DNA reads TGCGCCAGCAGCTTGTTAGGTGGTACGCCAGATACGCAGTATTTT. The entire variable domain, with the rest obtained from reference TRBV5-1 and TRBJ2-3, is as follows: KAGVTQTPRYLIKTRGQQVTLSCSPISGHRSVSWYQQTPGQGLQFLFEYFSETQRNKGNFPGRFSGRQFSNSRSEMNVSTLELGDSALYLCASSLLGGTPDTQYFGPGTRLTVL.

The rearrangement links TRBV25-1 to TRBJ2-1; 10 bases are a match to TRBD2. This CDR3 comprises 15 residues. Germline V CDR1 and CDR2: MGHDK, SYGVNS. The V gene end was trimmed by 4 bases and the J gene end by 1 base; junction bases not matched to a gene: 1. The CDR3 loop is CASSAAGGSYNEQFF. The CDR3 DNA reads TGTGCCAGCAGTGCAGCGGGGGGGTCCTACAATGAGCAGTTCTTC.

The chain has TRBV2 and TRBJ2-4, with 7 bases fitting TRBD2. This CDR3 is 11 amino acids long. Germline V gives CDR1 SNHLY, CDR2 FYNNEI. After removal of 4 bases from V and 14 bases from J, the junction contained 5 bases not matched to a gene. The CDR3 sequence is CASSGGGSEYF. In DNA, the CDR3 is TGTGCCAGCAGTGGCGGGGGAAGTGAGTACTTC.